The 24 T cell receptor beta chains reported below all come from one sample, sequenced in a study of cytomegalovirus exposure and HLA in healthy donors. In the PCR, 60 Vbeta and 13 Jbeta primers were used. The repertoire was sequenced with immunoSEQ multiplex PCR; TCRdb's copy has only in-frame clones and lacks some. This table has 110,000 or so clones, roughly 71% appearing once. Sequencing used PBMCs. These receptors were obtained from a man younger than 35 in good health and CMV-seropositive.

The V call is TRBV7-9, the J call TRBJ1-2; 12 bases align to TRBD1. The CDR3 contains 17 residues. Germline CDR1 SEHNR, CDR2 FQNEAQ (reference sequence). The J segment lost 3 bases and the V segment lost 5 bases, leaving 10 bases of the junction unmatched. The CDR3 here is CASSPTPGTGGHYGYTF. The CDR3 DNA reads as TGTGCCAGCAGCCCGACCCCCGGGACAGGGGGCCACTATGGCTACACCTTC.

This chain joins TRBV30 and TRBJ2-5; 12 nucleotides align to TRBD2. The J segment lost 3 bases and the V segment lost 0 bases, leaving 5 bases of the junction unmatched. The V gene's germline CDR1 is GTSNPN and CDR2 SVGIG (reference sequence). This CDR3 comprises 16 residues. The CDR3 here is CAWSVRLAGGKETQYF. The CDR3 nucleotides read TGTGCCTGGAGTGTACGCCTAGCGGGGGGGAAAGAGACCCAGTACTTC.

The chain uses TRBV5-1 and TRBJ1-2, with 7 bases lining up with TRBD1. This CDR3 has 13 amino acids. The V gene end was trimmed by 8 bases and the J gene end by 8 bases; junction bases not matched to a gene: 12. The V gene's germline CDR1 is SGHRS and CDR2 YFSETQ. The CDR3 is CASKRTGSRGYTF. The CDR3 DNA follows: TGCGCCAGTAAAAGGACAGGCTCTCGAGGCTACACCTTC. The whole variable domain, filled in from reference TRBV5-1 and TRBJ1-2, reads KAGVTQTPRYLIKTRGQQVTLSCSPISGHRSVSWYQQTPGQGLQFLFEYFSETQRNKGNFPGRFSGRQFSNSRSEMNVSTLELGDSALYLCASKRTGSRGYTFGSGTRLTVV.

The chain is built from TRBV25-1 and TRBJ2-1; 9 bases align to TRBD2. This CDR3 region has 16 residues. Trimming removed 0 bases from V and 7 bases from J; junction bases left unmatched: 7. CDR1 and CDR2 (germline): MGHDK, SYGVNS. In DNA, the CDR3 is TGTGCCAGCAGTGAATATCGTAGCGGGGGTTGGAATGAGCAGTTCTTC. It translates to CASSEYRSGGWNEQFF.

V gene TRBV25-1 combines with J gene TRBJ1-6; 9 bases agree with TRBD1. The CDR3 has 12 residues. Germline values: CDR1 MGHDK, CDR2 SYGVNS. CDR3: CATGGGNSPLHF. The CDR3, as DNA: TGTGCGACAGGGGGTGGTAATTCACCCCTCCACTTT.

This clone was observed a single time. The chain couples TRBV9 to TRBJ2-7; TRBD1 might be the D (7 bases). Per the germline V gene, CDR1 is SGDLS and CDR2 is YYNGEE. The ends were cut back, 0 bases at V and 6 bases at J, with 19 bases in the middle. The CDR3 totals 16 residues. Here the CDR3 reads CASSVVGRGDIFEQYV. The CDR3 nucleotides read TGTGCCAGCAGCGTAGTCGGCAGGGGGGATATTTTCGAGCAGTACGTC.

The CDR3 nucleotides read TGCGCCAGCAGTGACAGGGCCGGTTATGGCTACACCTTC. This gives the protein CASSDRAGYGYTF. The chain is built from TRBV10-1 and TRBJ1-2; D is possibly TRBD1 (5 bases). CDR1 and CDR2 from the germline V gene are WNHNN and SYGVQD (reference sequence). Trimming removed 3 bases from V and 5 bases from J, with 10 bases in between. The CDR3 sequence is 13 residues long.

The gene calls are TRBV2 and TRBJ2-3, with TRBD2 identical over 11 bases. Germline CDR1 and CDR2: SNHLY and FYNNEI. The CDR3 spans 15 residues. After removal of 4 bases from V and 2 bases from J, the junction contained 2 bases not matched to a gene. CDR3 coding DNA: TGTGCCAGCAGTGTAGCGGGGGGGATCACAGATACGCAGTATTTT. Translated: CASSVAGGITDTQYF. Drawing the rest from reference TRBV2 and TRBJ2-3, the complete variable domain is EPEVTQTPSHQVTQMGQEVILRCVPISNHLYFYWYRQILGQKVEFLVSFYNNEISEKSEIFDDQFSVERPDGSNFTLKIRSTKLEDSAMYFCASSVAGGITDTQYFGPGTRLTVL.

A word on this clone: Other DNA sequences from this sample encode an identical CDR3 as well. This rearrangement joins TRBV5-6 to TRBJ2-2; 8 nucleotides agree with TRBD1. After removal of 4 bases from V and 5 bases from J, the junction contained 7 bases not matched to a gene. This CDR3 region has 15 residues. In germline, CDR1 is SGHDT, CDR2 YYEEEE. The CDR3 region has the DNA TGTGCCAGCAGCCGACGCACAGGGGGAACCGGGGAGCTGTTTTTT. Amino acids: CASSRRTGGTGELFF. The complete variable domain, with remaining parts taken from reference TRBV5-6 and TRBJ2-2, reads DAGVTQSPTHLIKTRGQQVTLRCSPKSGHDTVSWYQQALGQGPQFIFQYYEEEERQRGNFPDRFSGHQFPNYSSELNVNALLLGDSALYLCASSRRTGGTGELFFGEGSRLTVL.

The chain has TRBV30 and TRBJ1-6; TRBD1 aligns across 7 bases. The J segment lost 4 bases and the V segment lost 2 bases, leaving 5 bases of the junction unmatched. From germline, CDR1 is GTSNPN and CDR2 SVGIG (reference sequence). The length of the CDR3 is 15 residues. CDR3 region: CAWSPPGQYNSPLHF. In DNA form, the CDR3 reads TGTGCCTGGAGTCCACCGGGACAGTATAATTCACCCCTCCACTTT.

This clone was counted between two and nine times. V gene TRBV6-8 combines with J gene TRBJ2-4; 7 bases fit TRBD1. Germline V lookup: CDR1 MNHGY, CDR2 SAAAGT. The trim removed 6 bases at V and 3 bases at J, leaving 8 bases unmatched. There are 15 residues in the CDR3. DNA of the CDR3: TGTGCCAGCAGCCTTACCCGGGACAGCAAAAACATTCAGTACTTC. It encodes CASSLTRDSKNIQYF.

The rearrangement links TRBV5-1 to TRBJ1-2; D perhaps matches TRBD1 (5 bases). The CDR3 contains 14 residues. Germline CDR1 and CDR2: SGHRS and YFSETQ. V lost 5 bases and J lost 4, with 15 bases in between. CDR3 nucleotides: TGCGCCAGCAGTCAGGGAAGGGGTACCTATGGCTACACCTTC. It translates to CASSQGRGTYGYTF. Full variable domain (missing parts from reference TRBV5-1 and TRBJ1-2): KAGVTQTPRYLIKTRGQQVTLSCSPISGHRSVSWYQQTPGQGLQFLFEYFSETQRNKGNFPGRFSGRQFSNSRSEMNVSTLELGDSALYLCASSQGRGTYGYTFGSGTRLTVV.

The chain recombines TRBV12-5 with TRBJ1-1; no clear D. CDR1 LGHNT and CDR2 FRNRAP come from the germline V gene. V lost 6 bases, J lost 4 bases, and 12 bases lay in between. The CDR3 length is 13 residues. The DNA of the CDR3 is TGTGCTAGTGGCCGCCCGGGGATCACTGAAGCTTTCTTT. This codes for CASGRPGITEAFF.

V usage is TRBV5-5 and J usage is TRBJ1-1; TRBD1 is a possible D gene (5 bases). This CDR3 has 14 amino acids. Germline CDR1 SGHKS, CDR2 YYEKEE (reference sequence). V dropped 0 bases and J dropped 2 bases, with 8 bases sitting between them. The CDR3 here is CASSLEGANTEAFF. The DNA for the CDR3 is TGTGCCAGCAGCTTGGAAGGGGCAAACACTGAAGCTTTCTTT.

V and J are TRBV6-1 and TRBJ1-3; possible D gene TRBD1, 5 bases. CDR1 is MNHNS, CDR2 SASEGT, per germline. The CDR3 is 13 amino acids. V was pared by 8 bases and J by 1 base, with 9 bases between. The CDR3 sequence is CASGGTSGNTIYF. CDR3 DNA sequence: TGTGCCAGCGGAGGGACTTCTGGAAACACCATATATTTT.

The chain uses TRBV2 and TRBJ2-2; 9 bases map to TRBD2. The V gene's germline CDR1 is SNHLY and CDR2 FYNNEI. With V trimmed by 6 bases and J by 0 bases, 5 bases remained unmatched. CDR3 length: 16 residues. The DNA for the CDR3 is TGTGCCAGCAGGGTTAGCGGGGGACCGAACACCGGGGAGCTGTTTTTT. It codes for CASRVSGGPNTGELFF.

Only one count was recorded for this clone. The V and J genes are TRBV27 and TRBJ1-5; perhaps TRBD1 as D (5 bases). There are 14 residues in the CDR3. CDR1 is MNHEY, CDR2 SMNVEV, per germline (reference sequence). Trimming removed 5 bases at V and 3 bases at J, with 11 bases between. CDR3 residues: CASSIGAYNQPQHF. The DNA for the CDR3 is TGTGCCAGCAGTATTGGGGCCTACAATCAGCCCCAGCATTTT.

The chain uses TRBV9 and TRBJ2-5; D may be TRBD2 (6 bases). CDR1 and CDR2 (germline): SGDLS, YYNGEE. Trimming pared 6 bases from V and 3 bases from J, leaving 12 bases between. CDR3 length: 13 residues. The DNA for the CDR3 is TGTGCCAGCATGCGGAGGGCGAAAGAGACCCAGTACTTC. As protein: CASMRRAKETQYF.

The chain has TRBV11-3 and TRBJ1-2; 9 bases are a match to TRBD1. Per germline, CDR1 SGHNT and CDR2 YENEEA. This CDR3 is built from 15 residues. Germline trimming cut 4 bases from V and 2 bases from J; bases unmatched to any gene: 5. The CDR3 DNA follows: TGTGCCAGCAGCTCGGCCGGGACAGGGAACTATGGCTACACCTTC. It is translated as CASSSAGTGNYGYTF.

The CDR3, as DNA: TGTGCCAGCAGTTACGGGGGGGCGTCCTACGAGCAGTACTTC. This encodes CASSYGGASYEQYF. The genes are TRBV6-5 and TRBJ2-7; D perhaps matches TRBD2 (7 bases). The germline V gene encodes CDR1 MNHEY and CDR2 SVGAGI. Trimming pared 2 bases from V and 1 base from J, leaving 9 bases between. CDR3 length equals 14 residues.

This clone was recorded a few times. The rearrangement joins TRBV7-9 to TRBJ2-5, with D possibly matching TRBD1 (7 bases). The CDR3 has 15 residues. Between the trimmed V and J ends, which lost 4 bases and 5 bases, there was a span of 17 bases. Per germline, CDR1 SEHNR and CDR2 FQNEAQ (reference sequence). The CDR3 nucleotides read TGTGCCAGCAGCTCCGACAGACAGGGACTTGAGACCCAGTACTTC. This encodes CASSSDRQGLETQYF.

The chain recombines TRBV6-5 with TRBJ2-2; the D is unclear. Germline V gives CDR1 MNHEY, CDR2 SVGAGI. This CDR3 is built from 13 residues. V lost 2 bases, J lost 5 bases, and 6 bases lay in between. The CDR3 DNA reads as TGTGCCAGCAGTTACCGGCGGACCGGGGAGCTGTTTTTT. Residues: CASSYRRTGELFF.

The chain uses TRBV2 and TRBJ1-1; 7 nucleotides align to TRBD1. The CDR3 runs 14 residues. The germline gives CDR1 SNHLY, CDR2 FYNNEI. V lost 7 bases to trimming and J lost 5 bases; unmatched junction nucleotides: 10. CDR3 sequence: CASNQQGGRTEAFF. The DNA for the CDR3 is TGTGCCAGCAACCAACAAGGGGGCAGGACTGAAGCTTTCTTT.

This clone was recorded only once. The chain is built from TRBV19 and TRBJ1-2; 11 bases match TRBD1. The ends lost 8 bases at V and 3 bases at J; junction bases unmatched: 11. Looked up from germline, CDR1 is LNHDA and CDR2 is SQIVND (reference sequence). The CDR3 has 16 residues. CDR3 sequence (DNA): TGTGCCAGTCAGTGGACAGGGGGCAACCGAGACTATGGCTACACCTTC. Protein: CASQWTGGNRDYGYTF.